The 25 T cell receptor beta chains given below trace back to one sample, sequenced in a study of T cells in localized non-small cell lung cancer. Libraries were prepared by immunoSEQ multiplex PCR; TCRdb keeps only in-frame clonotypes and omits some of them. Of about 18,000 clones in the sample, about four fifths were seen once. The sequenced sample was peripheral blood, obtained before any cancer treatment. The source is a male donor aged 60 or over with stage I lung adenocarcinoma.

The rearrangement joins TRBV6-5 to TRBJ2-7, with D possibly TRBD1 on 5 matching bases. V dropped 0 bases and J dropped 1 base, with 10 bases sitting between them. CDR1 and CDR2 (germline): MNHEY, SVGAGI. The CDR3 is 15 residues long. The CDR3 is CASSYSTGHSYEQYF. In nucleotides, the CDR3 is TGTGCCAGCAGTTACTCCACCGGACATTCCTACGAGCAGTACTTC.

This clone came up once. The chain has TRBV29-1 and TRBJ2-1, with unresolved D. CDR1 and CDR2 (germline): SQVTM, ANQGSEA. The CDR3 extends over 16 amino acids. V dropped 0 bases and J dropped 2 bases, with 14 bases sitting between them. Here the CDR3 DNA reads TGCAGCGTTGAAGATCAGCGCCGATCTACCTACAATGAGCAGTTCTTC. Its protein product is CSVEDQRRSTYNEQFF.

The J gene is TRBJ2-7, the V gene TRBV7-9; 9 bases are shared with TRBD1. V lost 5 bases to trimming and J lost 6 bases; unmatched junction nucleotides: 11. CDR1 SEHNR and CDR2 FQNEAQ come from the germline V gene (reference sequence). The CDR3 extends over 15 amino acids. The CDR3 here is CASSSADRGYSEQYF. CDR3 nucleotides: TGTGCCAGCAGCAGCGCGGACAGGGGATACTCCGAGCAGTACTTC.

This clone was seen a handful of times. The chain couples TRBV10-3 to TRBJ2-7, with D perhaps TRBD2 (5 bases). In germline, CDR1 is ENHRY, CDR2 SYGVKD. The CDR3 covers 16 residues. Between the trimmed V and J ends, which lost 0 bases and 1 base, there was a span of 13 bases. CDR3 DNA: TGTGCCATCAGTGAGTCCGGTGGGAGTGGGTCCTACGAGCAGTACTTC. Translating gives CAISESGGSGSYEQYF.

In its sample, this clone is medium-sized (0.01 to 0.1%). The genes are TRBV14 and TRBJ2-7; D unresolved. V lost 4 bases and J lost 7, with 17 bases in between. Germline CDR1 is SGHDN and CDR2 is FVKESK. This CDR3 has 14 amino acids. The CDR3, as DNA: TGTGCCAGCAGCCCACCGGGCCCGAGATGGGAGCAGTACTTC. Encoded protein: CASSPPGPRWEQYF.

The CDR3 coding sequence is TGTGCCAGCAGCTTGGCCCGAATCTGGGATACGCAGTATTTT. Encoded protein: CASSLARIWDTQYF. The rearrangement links TRBV5-5 to TRBJ2-3; D gene uncertain. The germline V gene has CDR1 SGHKS and CDR2 YYEKEE (reference sequence). The V end lost 0 bases, the J end lost 6 bases, and 11 bases lay between the germline ends. CDR3 length: 14 amino acids.

The chain uses TRBV7-8 and TRBJ2-5; TRBD2 agrees at 10 bases. The CDR3 totals 15 residues. V shed 5 bases and J 1 base; nucleotides not matched to a gene: 4. CDR1 SGHVS and CDR2 FQNEAQ come from the germline V gene. CDR3 DNA: TGTGCCAGCAGCGCGACTAGCGGGTTCCAAGAGACCCAGTACTTC. The encoded protein is CASSATSGFQETQYF.

This chain joins TRBV9 and TRBJ2-2, with TRBD2 identical over 10 bases. Trimming cost V 3 bases and J 7 bases; bases outside gene matches: 12. Germline CDR1 reads SGDLS; CDR2 reads YYNGEE. The CDR3 runs 17 residues. CDR3 in DNA: TGTGCCAGCAGCGCCGGGCTAGCGGGAGCCCCAGGCGGGGAGCTGTTTTTT. This translates into CASSAGLAGAPGGELFF.

The rearrangement joins TRBV18 to TRBJ1-6; D is unresolved. Trimming pared 2 bases from V and 9 bases from J, leaving 8 bases between. Germline values: CDR1 KGHSH, CDR2 LQKENI. This CDR3 has 13 amino acids. The CDR3 protein is CASSPTGRSPLHF. The CDR3 DNA reads TGTGCCAGCTCACCAACCGGGCGTTCACCCCTCCACTTT.

The chain carries TRBV10-3 and TRBJ1-2, with 8 nucleotides matching TRBD1. Germline lookup yields CDR1 ENHRY and CDR2 SYGVKD. J was trimmed by 0 bases and V by 8 bases; bases with no gene match: 8. The CDR3 runs 15 residues. CDR3 residues: CAIQGAGASNYGYTF. The CDR3 nucleotides are TGTGCCATCCAGGGGGCGGGAGCTTCTAACTATGGCTACACCTTC.

The rearrangement uses TRBV20-1 and TRBJ2-7; D is unclear. The germline CDR1 and CDR2 sequences are DFQATT and SNEGSKA (reference sequence). The CDR3 consists of 11 residues. Trimming stripped 6 bases from V and 3 bases from J, with 9 bases between. The CDR3 DNA follows: TGCAGTGCCACCAATGACTACGAGCAGTACTTC. Its translation: CSATNDYEQYF.

V gene TRBV30 combines with J gene TRBJ2-1; D perhaps matches TRBD1 (5 bases). With 5 bases removed from V and 0 bases from J, the gap between germline ends came to 11 bases. The germline V gene encodes CDR1 GTSNPN and CDR2 SVGIG (reference sequence). There are 14 residues in the CDR3. In nucleotides, the CDR3 is TGTGCCTGGTTTCAGGGTAGCTCCTACAATGAGCAGTTCTTC. This codes for CAWFQGSSYNEQFF.

V and J are TRBV6-1 and TRBJ2-2; D call uncertain. The ends were cut back, 2 bases at V and 6 bases at J, with 7 bases in the middle. The CDR3 runs 13 residues. The germline CDR1 and CDR2 sequences are MNHNS and SASEGT. The CDR3 DNA sequence: TGTGCCAGCAGTGAAAGAGGTCCCGGGGAGCTGTTTTTT. Amino acids: CASSERGPGELFF.

The CDR3 is CASNSGQGYTDTQYF. For the CDR3, the DNA is TGTGCCAGCAACTCCGGACAGGGGTACACAGATACGCAGTATTTT. V and J are TRBV7-2 and TRBJ2-3, with 9 bases that match TRBD1. Germline CDR1 reads SGHTA; CDR2 reads FQGNSA. With V trimmed by 7 bases and J by 2 bases, 7 bases remained unmatched. The CDR3 extends over 15 amino acids.

This chain connects TRBV27 to TRBJ2-3; the D is unclear. The V and J ends lost 7 bases and 0 bases respectively, with 8 bases between them. In germline, CDR1 is MNHEY, CDR2 SMNVEV (reference sequence). The CDR3 runs 13 residues. CDR3 DNA sequence: TGTGCCAGCAAACCTACTAGCACAGATACGCAGTATTTT. Protein: CASKPTSTDTQYF.

The chain couples TRBV27 to TRBJ2-3; TRBD2 is a possible D gene (7 bases). Between the trimmed V and J ends, which lost 8 bases and 2 bases, there was a span of 20 bases. The CDR3 has 16 residues. The germline gives CDR1 MNHEY, CDR2 SMNVEV (reference sequence). CDR3 protein: CASCRRGGFNTDTQYF. The CDR3 DNA reads TGTGCCAGCTGTCGTAGGGGGGGCTTTAACACAGATACGCAGTATTTT.

The genes are TRBV9 and TRBJ2-7; 9 bases map to TRBD2. The CDR3 runs to 14 residues. The germline gives CDR1 SGDLS, CDR2 YYNGEE. V lost 0 bases, J lost 3 bases, and 1 base stayed unmatched. The CDR3 DNA follows: TGTGCCAGCAGCGTAGGCGGGGGGGGCTACGAGCAGTACTTC. Protein: CASSVGGGGYEQYF.

V gene TRBV2 combines with J gene TRBJ1-2, with unresolved D. Germline V gives CDR1 SNHLY, CDR2 FYNNEI. CDR3 size: 10 residues. V shed 5 bases and J shed 4 bases, with 2 bases lying between them. This CDR3 reads CASSIYGYTF. For the CDR3, the DNA is TGTGCCAGCAGTATCTATGGCTACACCTTC.

The gene calls are TRBV28 and TRBJ1-1, with 7 bases lining up with TRBD1. This CDR3 region has 16 residues. CDR1 is MDHEN and CDR2 is SYDVKM in the germline V gene. The V segment lost 6 bases and the J segment 2 bases; nucleotides outside the gene matches: 12. CDR3 residues: CASSQFRTGPNTEAFF. The CDR3 DNA follows: TGTGCCAGCAGCCAGTTTAGGACAGGCCCAAACACTGAAGCTTTCTTT.

As DNA, the CDR3 is TGCGCCAGCAGTGTAGGGCCTCCCCCTCAAGAGACCCAGTACTTC. It is translated as CASSVGPPPQETQYF. The chain uses TRBV10-1 and TRBJ2-5; D not certain. Trimming removed 4 bases at V and 2 bases at J, with 14 bases between. Germline V CDR1 and CDR2: WNHNN, SYGVQD (reference sequence). The CDR3 is made up of 15 amino acids.

This clone was seen a handful of times. The chain employs TRBV11-3 and TRBJ1-2; 7 bases fit TRBD1. Germline V gene sequence: CDR1 SGHNT, CDR2 YENEEA. V gave up 3 bases and J gave up 8 bases; unmatched junction bases: 12. The CDR3 has 15 residues. The CDR3 sequence: CASSFGQAPPSGYTF. CDR3 sequence (DNA): TGTGCCAGCAGCTTCGGACAGGCACCACCCAGCGGCTACACCTTC.

This chain uses TRBV13 with TRBJ1-6; 8 bases map to TRBD1. Germline V gene sequence: CDR1 PRHDT, CDR2 FYEKMQ (reference sequence). Unmatched junction bases numbered 4, after V lost 4 bases and J lost 2 bases. The CDR3 has 16 amino acids. This CDR3 is CASSSGQGAYNSPLHF. The CDR3 DNA reads as TGTGCCAGCAGCTCAGGACAGGGCGCCTATAATTCACCCCTCCACTTT.

The chain uses TRBV7-3 and TRBJ1-1, with D tentatively TRBD1 (6 bases). The CDR3 is 14 amino acids. Germline V CDR1 and CDR2: SGHTA, FQGTGA. V was pared by 8 bases and J by 1 base, with 14 bases between. The CDR3 DNA is TGTGCCAGCCGGCCGGGACACCAGAACACTGAAGCTTTCTTT. This codes for CASRPGHQNTEAFF.

This chain connects TRBV9 to TRBJ2-6; a weak D match, TRBD2 (5 bases). The germline gives CDR1 SGDLS, CDR2 YYNGEE. The V gene lost 0 bases and the J gene lost 2 bases, with 9 bases spanning the gap. This CDR3 comprises 16 residues. CDR3 in DNA: TGTGCCAGCAGCGTAGCTGCGGGTGCTGGGGCCAACGTCCTGACTTTC. This codes for CASSVAAGAGANVLTF.

V gene TRBV28 combines with J gene TRBJ2-3; D gene ambiguous. V was pared by 6 bases and J by 2 bases, with 15 bases between. This CDR3 has 15 residues. CDR1 and CDR2 from the germline V gene are MDHEN and SYDVKM. The CDR3 DNA sequence: TGTGCCAGCAGCCCGTGGTCATCCGCCACAGATACGCAGTATTTT. Residues: CASSPWSSATDTQYF.